The table lists the clone carrying this TCR beta chain with a few counts. This sample was taken from a study of blood T cell repertoires in COVID-19. For the study at large: The study drew acute and convalescent COVID-19 samples from the United States, Italy and Spain. Sample material is recorded as cDNA or gDNA derived from T cells, B-cell-depleted T cells, or PBMCs.

The CDR3 spans 17 residues. V was cut by 6 bases and J by 0 bases, with 18 bases left in between. Germline V CDR1 and CDR2: SGHAT, FQNNGV. As processed by the authors: Reference gene primer amplification gave estimated nucleated cell counts. The table came from immunoSEQ multiplex PCR; TCRdb's copy has only in-frame clones and leaves some out. For V, J and clone size, that table is used; D and trimming come from the DNA. The repertoire holds approximately 250,000 clones, with around 84% as singletons. Material for sequencing was peripheral blood. The sequence came from a man aged 35-49 years with acute or convalescent COVID-19. The rearrangement joins TRBV11-2 to TRBJ1-3, with D possibly matching TRBD1 (6 bases). Here the CDR3 DNA reads TGTGCCAGCAGTAGAGGGGCAGGGGCATTCTCTGGAAACACCATATATTTT. Translation: CASSRGAGAFSGNTIYF.